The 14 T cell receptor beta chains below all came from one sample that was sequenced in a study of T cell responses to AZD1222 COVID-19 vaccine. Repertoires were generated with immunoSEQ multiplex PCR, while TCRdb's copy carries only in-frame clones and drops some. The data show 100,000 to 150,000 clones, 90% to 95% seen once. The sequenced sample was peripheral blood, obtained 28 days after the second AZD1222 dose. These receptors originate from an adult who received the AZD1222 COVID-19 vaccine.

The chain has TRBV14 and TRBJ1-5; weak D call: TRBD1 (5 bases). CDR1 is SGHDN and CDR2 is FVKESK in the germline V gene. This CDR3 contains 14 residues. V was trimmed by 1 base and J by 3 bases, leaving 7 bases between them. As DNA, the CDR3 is TGTGCCAGCAGCCAAGGGGGCCTCAATCAGCCCCAGCATTTT. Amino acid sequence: CASSQGGLNQPQHF. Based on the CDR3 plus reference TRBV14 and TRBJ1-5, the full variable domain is EAGVTQFPSHSVIEKGQTVTLRCDPISGHDNLYWYRRVMGKEIKFLLHFVKESKQDESGMPNNRFLAERTGGTYSTLKVQPAELEDSGVYFCASSQGGLNQPQHFGDGTRLSIL.

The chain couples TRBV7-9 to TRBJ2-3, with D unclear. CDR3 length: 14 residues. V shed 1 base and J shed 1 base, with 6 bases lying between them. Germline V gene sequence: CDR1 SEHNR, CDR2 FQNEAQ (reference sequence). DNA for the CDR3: TGTGCCAGCAGCTTAGGGGTGGGCACAGATACGCAGTATTTT. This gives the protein CASSLGVGTDTQYF.

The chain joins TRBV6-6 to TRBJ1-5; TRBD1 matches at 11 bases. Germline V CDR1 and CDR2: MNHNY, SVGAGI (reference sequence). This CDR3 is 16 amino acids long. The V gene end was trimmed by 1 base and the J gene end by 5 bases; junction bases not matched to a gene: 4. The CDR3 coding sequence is TGTGCCAGCAGTTACTGGAAGGGACAGGGGGATCAGCCCCAGCATTTT. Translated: CASSYWKGQGDQPQHF.

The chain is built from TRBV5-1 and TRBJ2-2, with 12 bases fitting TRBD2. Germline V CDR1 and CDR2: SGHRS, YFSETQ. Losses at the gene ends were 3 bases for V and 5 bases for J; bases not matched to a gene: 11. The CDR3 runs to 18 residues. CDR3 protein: CASSSDSLLAGGTGELFF. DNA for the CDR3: TGCGCCAGCAGCTCGGACTCACTACTAGCGGGGGGAACCGGGGAGCTGTTTTTT.

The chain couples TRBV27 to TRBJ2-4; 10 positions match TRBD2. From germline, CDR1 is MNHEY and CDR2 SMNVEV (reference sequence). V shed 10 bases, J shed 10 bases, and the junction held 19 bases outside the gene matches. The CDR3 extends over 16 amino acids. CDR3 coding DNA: TGTGCCACCGGGGACAGGAAGAGCGGGAGGGCCATTATTCAGTACTTC. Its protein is CATGDRKSGRAIIQYF.

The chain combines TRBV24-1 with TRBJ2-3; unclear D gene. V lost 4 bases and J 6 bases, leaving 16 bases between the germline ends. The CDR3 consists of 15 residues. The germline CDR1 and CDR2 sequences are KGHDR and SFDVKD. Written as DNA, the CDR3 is TGTGCCACCAGTGAACCGACACCATTAGGGGATACGCAGTATTTT. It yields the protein CATSEPTPLGDTQYF.

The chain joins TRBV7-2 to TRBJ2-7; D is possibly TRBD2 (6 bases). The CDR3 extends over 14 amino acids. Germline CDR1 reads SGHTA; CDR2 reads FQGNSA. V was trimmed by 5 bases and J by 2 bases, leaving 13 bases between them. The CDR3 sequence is CASSIGTFTYEQYF. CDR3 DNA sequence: TGTGCCAGCAGCATTGGGACTTTTACCTACGAGCAGTACTTC.

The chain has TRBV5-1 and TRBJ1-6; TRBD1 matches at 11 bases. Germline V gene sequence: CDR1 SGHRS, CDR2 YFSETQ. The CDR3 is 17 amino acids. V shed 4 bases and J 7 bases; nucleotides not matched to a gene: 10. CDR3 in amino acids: CASSRTGTGGINSPLHF. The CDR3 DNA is TGCGCCAGCAGCCGTACCGGGACAGGGGGTATCAATTCACCCCTCCACTTT.

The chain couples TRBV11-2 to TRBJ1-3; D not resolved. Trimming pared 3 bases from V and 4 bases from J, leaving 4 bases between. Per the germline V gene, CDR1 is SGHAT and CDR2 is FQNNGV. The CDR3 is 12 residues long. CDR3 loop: CASSFAGNTIYF. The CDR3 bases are TGTGCCAGCAGCTTTGCCGGAAACACCATATATTTT.

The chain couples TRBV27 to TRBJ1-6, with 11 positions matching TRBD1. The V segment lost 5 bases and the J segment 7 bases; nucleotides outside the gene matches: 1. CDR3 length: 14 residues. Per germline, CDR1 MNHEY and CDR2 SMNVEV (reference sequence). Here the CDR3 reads CASSRDRGNSPLHF. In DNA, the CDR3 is TGTGCCAGCAGTCGGGACAGGGGGAATTCACCCCTCCACTTT.

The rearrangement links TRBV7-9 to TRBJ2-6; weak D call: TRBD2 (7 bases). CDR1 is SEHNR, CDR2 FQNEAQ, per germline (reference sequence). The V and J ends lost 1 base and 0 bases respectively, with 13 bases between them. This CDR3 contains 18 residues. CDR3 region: CASSLEGGLNSGANVLTF. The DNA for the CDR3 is TGTGCCAGCAGCTTAGAGGGGGGACTAAACTCTGGGGCCAACGTCCTGACTTTC.

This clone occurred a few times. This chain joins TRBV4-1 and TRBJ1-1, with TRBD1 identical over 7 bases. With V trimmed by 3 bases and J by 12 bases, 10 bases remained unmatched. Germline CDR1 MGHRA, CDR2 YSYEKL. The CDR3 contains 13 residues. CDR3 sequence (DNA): TGCGCCAGCAGCCAGCCAGCCGACAGGGAGACTTTCTTT. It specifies CASSQPADRETFF.

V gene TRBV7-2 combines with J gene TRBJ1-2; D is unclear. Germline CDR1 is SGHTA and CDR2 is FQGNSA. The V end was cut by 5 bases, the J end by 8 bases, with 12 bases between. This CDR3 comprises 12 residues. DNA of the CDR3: TGTGCCAGCAGCGCAAGGACGGGAGGCTACACCTTC. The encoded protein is CASSARTGGYTF. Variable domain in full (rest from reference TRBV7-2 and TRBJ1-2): GAGVSQSPSNKVTEKGKDVELRCDPISGHTALYWYRQSLGQGLEFLIYFQGNSAPDKSGLPSDRFSAERTGGSVSTLTIQRTQQEDSAVYLCASSARTGGYTFGSGTRLTVV.

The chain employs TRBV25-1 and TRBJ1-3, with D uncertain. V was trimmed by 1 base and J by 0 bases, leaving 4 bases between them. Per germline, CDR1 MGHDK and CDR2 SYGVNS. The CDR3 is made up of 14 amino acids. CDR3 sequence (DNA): TGTGCCAGCAGTGAATCAAGCTCTGGAAACACCATATATTTT. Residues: CASSESSSGNTIYF. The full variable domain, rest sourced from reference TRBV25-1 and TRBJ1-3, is EADIYQTPRYLVIGTGKKITLECSQTMGHDKMYWYQQDPGMELHLIHYSYGVNSTEKGDLSSESTVSRIRTEHFPLTLESARPSHTSQYLCASSESSSGNTIYFGEGSWLTVV.